A selection of T cell receptor beta chains follows, all from one sample in a study of blood T cell repertoires in COVID-19. Here immunoSEQ multiplex PCR was the method, and the copy in TCRdb shows in-frame clones only, minus some. The table includes tens of thousands of clones, around four fifths detected once. The sample was peripheral blood. These receptors came from a man in his sixties or seventies with acute or convalescent COVID-19. CDR3s leave out the opening cysteine and the closing phenylalanine or tryptophan.

v_gene	j_gene	CDR3aa
TRBV5-4	TRBJ2-2	ASSPVAGDGELF
TRBV15	TRBJ2-3	ATHSRLAGGGTQY
TRBV28	TRBJ2-3	ASSFREGVGDTQY
TRBV5-5	TRBJ2-5	ASSLTGMSQETQY
TRBV19	TRBJ2-1	ASSITGGGYNEQF
TRBV15	TRBJ1-5	ATSRDIRQMGNQPQH
TRBV9	TRBJ2-2	ASTPAGWYTGELF
TRBV28	TRBJ2-3	ASTGGAADTQY
TRBV3-1/TRBV3-2	TRBJ1-4	ASSLAIRDSEKLF
TRBV5-1	TRBJ2-5	ASSLSLAGVRETQY
TRBV10-1	TRBJ2-3	ASRREEGDTQY
TRBV7-6	TRBJ1-5	ASSLGQGQPQH
TRBV30	TRBJ1-4	AWSYDQSGGAGVNEKLF
TRBV29-1	TRBJ2-7	SVEGLRDNEQY
TRBV6-5	TRBJ1-1	ASSSGGADTEAF
TRBV5-4	TRBJ1-2	ASSGGQGIGGYT
TRBV29-1	TRBJ1-5	SVGQGTNQPQH
TRBV27	TRBJ1-5	ASTRGNQPQH
TRBV10-2	TRBJ1-2	ASSESRRGYYGYT
TRBV2	TRBJ2-7	ASSEGYRDSEQY
TRBV5-4	TRBJ2-3	ASSWAGRGSDTQY
TRBV3-1/TRBV3-2	TRBJ2-5	ASSQDKGYQETQY
TRBV6-1	TRBJ2-3	ASSVDRVSDTQY
TRBV2	TRBJ2-1	ASSRDREINNEQF
TRBV4-2	TRBJ2-7	ASSQVPGSSGRNEQY
TRBV5-4	TRBJ2-3	ASSPPGLAGGRDTQY
TRBV18	TRBJ2-1	ASLTGGYNEQF
TRBV15	TRBJ2-1	ATRESGGASYNEQF
TRBV9	TRBJ1-2	ASSQGVNYGYT
TRBV19	TRBJ1-2	ASSRPGQTVYGYT
TRBV5-1	TRBJ2-7	ASSLEPGVDLYEQY
TRBV7-2	TRBJ2-3	ASSLASGGTDTQY
TRBV14	TRBJ1-6	ASSQDDVGVRPLH
TRBV11-2	TRBJ2-7	ASSSWLTTGPTSYEQY
TRBV5-1	TRBJ2-3	ASSPAGQGQY
TRBV19	TRBJ1-5	ASKPSGGSNQPQH
TRBV25-1	TRBJ2-5	ASTPSGQETQY
TRBV18	TRBJ1-2	ASSPDRVDT
TRBV5-1	TRBJ2-7	ASSLSSGFPYEQY
TRBV27	TRBJ1-2	ASSLNREGGYT
TRBV7-8	TRBJ2-7	ASSLRLNRAYEQY
TRBV5-4	TRBJ2-5	ASSSGTVQETQY
TRBV5-8	TRBJ1-2	ASSLAGEANYGYT
TRBV5-6	TRBJ2-7	ASSLGWGGQGEQY
TRBV2	TRBJ2-7	ASRRESFLGEQY
TRBV4-2	TRBJ2-3	ASSQDIVGQRTDTQY
TRBV7-8	TRBJ1-4	ASSLVPKETTNEKLF
TRBV7-2	TRBJ1-5	ASSSQGAYQPQH
TRBV4-2	TRBJ2-5	ASSQTGQGKETQY
TRBV6-6	TRBJ1-4	ASSWRRTNEKLF
TRBV19	TRBJ2-1	ATQDRGSYNEQF
TRBV3-1/TRBV3-2	TRBJ2-3	ASSQSGGSDTQY
TRBV6-5	TRBJ2-1	ASSSNTRGEQF
TRBV2	TRBJ1-2	ASSEGRGYGYT